This T cell receptor (beta chain) was recovered during a study of preoperative IRX-2 immunotherapy in early breast cancer. Documented treatment: preoperative locoregional IRX-2 cytokine immunotherapy. Sequencing used immunoSEQ multiplex PCR; TCRdb keeps in-frame clones, though not all of them. The data show approximately 100,000 clones, roughly 89% seen once. The CDR3 has 15 amino acids. The V end was cut by 5 bases, the J end by 6 bases, with 19 bases between. From germline, CDR1 is SGHNT and CDR2 YENEEA. The rearrangement joins TRBV11-3 to TRBJ1-2; D might be TRBD1 (6 bases). Sequences were derived from tumor tissue, sampled after IRX-2 immunotherapy. This receptor was taken from a human donor with breast cancer. The CDR3 is CASSREVTGLDGYTF. The CDR3 nucleotides are TGTGCCAGCAGCCGAGAGGTTACAGGGCTTGATGGCTACACCTTC.